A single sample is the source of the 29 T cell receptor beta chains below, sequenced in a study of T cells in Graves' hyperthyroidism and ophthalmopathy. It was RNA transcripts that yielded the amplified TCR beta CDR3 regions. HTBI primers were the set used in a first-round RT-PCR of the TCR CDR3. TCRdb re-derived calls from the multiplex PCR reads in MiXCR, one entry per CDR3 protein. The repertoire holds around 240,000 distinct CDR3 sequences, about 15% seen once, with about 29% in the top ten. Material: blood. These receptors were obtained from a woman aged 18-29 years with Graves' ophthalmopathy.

CDR3: CASSLGDQDRGMSGNTIYF. The CDR3 DNA reads as TGTGCCAGCAGCTTAGGGGACCAAGACAGGGGGATGTCTGGAAACACCATATATTTT. The chain joins TRBV2 to TRBJ1-3; 9 bases map to TRBD1. J lost 1 base, V lost 6 bases, and 16 bases had no gene match. The CDR3 covers 19 residues. Per the germline V gene, CDR1 is SNHLY and CDR2 is FYNNEI. The full variable domain, in which reference TRBV2 and TRBJ1-3 provide the parts outside the CDR3, is EPEVTQTPSHQVTQMGQEVILRCVPISNHLYFYWYRQILGQKVEFLVSFYNNEISEKSEIFDDQFSVERPDGSNFTLKIRSTKLEDSAMYFCASSLGDQDRGMSGNTIYFGEGSWLTVV.

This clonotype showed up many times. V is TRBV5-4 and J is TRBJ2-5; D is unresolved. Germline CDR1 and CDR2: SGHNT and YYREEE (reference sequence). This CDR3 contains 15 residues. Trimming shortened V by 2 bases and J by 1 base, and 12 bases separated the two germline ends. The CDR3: CASSFAAAGQETQYF. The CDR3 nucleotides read TGTGCCAGCAGCTTTGCCGCGGCTGGCCAAGAGACCCAGTACTTC.

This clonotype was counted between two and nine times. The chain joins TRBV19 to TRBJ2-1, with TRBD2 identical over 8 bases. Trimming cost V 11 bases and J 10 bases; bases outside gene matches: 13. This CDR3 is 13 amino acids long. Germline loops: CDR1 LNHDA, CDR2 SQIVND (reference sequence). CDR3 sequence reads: CASSGGAGWEQFF. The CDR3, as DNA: TGTGCCTCCTCGGGAGGGGCGGGTTGGGAGCAGTTCTTC.

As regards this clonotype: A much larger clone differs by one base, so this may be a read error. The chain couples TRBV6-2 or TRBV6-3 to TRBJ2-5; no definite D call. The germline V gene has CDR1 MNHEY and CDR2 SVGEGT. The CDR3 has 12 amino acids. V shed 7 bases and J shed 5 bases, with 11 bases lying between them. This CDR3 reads CASTYPPETQYF. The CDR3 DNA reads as TGTGCCAGCACCTACCCCCCCGAGACCCAGTACTTC.

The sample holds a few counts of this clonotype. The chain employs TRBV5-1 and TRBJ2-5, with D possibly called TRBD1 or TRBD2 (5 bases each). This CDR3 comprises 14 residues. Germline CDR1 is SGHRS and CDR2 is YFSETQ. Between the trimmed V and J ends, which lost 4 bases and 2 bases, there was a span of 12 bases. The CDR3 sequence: CASSPGRRQETQYF. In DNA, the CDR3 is TGCGCCAGCAGCCCGGGACGACGTCAAGAGACCCAGTACTTC.

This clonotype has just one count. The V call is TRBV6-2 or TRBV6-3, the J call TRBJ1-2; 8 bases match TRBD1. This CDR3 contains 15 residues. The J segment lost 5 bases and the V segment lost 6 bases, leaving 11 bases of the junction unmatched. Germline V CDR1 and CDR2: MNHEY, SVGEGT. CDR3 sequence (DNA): TGTGCCAGCAGGGCCCGGCGGACAGGGCGATATGGCTACACCTTC. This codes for CASRARRTGRYGYTF.

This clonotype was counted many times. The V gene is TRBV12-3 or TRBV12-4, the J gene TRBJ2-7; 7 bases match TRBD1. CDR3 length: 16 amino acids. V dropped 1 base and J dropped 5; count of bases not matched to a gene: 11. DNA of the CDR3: TGTGCCAGCAGTTTAGGTTTCGGTGTCAGGGGGAACGAGCAGTACTTC. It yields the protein CASSLGFGVRGNEQYF.

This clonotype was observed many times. CDR3 in amino acids: CASSFGRREQYF. The CDR3 nucleotides read TGTGCCAGCAGTTTCGGACGGCGCGAGCAGTACTTC. The rearrangement joins TRBV6-2 or TRBV6-3 to TRBJ2-7; D unclear. CDR1 and CDR2 (germline): MNHEY, SVGEGT. Trimming cost V 4 bases and J 6 bases, with 10 bases left between them. The CDR3 extends over 12 amino acids.

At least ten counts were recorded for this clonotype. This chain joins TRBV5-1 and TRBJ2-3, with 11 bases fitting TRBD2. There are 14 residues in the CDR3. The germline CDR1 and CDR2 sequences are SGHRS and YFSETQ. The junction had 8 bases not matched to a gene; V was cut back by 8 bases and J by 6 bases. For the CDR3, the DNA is TGCGCCAGTGCTATAGCGGGAGGGCCGGATACGCAGTATTTT. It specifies CASAIAGGPDTQYF.

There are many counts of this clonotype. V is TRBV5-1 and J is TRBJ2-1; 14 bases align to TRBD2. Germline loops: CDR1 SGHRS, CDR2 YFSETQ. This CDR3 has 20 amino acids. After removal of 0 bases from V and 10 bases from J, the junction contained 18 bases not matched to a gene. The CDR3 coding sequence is TGCGCCAGCAGCTTGGACGTGAGGACTAGCGGGAGGATCACGCAGGGGGAGCAGTTCTTC. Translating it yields CASSLDVRTSGRITQGEQFF. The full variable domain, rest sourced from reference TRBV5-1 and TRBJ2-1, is KAGVTQTPRYLIKTRGQQVTLSCSPISGHRSVSWYQQTPGQGLQFLFEYFSETQRNKGNFPGRFSGRQFSNSRSEMNVSTLELGDSALYLCASSLDVRTSGRITQGEQFFGPGTRLTVL.

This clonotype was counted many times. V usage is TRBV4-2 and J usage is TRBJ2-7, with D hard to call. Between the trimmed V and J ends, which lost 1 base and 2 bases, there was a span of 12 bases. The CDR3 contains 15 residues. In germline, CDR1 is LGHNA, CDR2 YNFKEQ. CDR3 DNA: TGTGCCAGCAGCCAAGTTGGCAGCTCGACCTACGAGCAGTACTTC. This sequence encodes CASSQVGSSTYEQYF.

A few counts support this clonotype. Here the CDR3 reads CASSEAGALPHEQFF. The CDR3 DNA sequence: TGTGCCAGCAGTGAAGCCGGGGCCCTCCCCCATGAGCAGTTCTTC. The chain combines TRBV6-1 with TRBJ2-1; possibly TRBD1 or TRBD2 for D (5 bases each). The V end lost 0 bases, the J end lost 8 bases, and 14 bases lay between the germline ends. Germline V gene data show CDR1 as MNHNS and CDR2 as SASEGT. This CDR3 is built from 15 residues.

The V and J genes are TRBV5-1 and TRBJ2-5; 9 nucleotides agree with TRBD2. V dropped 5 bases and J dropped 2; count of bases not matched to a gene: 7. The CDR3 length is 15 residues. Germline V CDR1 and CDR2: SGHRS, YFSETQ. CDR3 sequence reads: CASSPQLAGQETQYF. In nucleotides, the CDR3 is TGCGCCAGCAGTCCCCAGCTAGCGGGGCAAGAGACCCAGTACTTC.

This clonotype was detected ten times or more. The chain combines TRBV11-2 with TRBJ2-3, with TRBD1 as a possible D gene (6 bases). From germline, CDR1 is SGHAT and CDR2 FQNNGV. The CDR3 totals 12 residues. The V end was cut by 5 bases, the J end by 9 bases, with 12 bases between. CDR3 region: CASSRYTGTQYF. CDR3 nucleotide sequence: TGTGCCAGCAGCCGGTATACAGGGACGCAGTATTTT.

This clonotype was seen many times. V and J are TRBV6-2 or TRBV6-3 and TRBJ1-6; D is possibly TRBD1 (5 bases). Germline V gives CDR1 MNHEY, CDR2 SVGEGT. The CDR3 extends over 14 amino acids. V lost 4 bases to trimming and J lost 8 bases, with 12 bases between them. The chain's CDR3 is CASSFTGRHSPLHF. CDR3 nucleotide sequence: TGTGCCAGCAGTTTTACAGGTCGGCATTCACCCCTCCACTTT.

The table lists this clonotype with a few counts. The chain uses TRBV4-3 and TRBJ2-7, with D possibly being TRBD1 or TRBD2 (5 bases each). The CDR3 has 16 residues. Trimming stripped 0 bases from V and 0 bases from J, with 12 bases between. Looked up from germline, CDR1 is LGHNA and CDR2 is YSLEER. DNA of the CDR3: TGCGCCAGCAGCCAAGACCCCGGGACCGGCTCCTACGAGCAGTACTTC. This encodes CASSQDPGTGSYEQYF.

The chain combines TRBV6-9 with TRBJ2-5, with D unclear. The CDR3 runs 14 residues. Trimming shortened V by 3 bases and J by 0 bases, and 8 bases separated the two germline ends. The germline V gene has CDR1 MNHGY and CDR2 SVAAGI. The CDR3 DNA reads TGTGCCAGCAGTTACGAGGCCTACCAAGAGACCCAGTACTTC. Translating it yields CASSYEAYQETQYF.

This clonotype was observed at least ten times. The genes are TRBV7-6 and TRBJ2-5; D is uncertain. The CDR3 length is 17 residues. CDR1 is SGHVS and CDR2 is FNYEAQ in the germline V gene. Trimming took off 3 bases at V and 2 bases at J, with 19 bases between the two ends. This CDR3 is CASSLTHKDPLQETQYF. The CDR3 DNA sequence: TGTGCCAGCAGCTTGACACACAAAGATCCCCTACAAGAGACCCAGTACTTC.

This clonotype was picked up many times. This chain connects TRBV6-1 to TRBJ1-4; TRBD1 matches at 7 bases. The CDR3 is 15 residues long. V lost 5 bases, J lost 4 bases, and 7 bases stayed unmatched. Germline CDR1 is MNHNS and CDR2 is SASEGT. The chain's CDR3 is CASSYVGGLNEKLFF. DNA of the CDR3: TGTGCCAGCAGTTACGTAGGGGGCCTTAATGAAAAACTGTTTTTT.

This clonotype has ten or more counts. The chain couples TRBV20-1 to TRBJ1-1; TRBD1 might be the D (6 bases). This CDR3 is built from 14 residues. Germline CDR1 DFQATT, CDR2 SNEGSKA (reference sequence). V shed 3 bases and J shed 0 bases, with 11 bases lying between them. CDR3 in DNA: TGCAGTGCTAGGGGGGGGGGCGTGAACACTGAAGCTTTCTTT. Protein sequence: CSARGGGVNTEAFF.

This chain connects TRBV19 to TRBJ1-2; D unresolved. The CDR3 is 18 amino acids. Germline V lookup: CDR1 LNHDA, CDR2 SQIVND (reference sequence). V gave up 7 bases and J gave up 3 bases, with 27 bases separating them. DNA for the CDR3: TGTGCCAGTACCCCAGAGGGCAGAATGGAGGGCCTTCACTATGGCTACACCTTC. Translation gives CASTPEGRMEGLHYGYTF.

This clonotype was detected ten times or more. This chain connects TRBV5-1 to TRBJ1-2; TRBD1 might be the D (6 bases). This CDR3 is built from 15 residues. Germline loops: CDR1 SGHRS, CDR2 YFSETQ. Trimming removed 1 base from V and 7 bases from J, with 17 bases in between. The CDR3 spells CASSLTAGASGGYTF. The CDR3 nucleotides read TGCGCCAGCAGCTTGACGGCAGGGGCCTCTGGTGGCTACACCTTC.

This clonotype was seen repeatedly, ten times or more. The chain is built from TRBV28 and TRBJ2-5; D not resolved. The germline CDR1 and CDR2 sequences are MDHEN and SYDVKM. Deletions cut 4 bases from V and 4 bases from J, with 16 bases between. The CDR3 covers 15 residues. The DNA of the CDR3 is TGTGCCAGCAGTTCTTCCTTGTCACGCCGAGAGACCCAGTACTTC. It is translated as CASSSSLSRRETQYF.

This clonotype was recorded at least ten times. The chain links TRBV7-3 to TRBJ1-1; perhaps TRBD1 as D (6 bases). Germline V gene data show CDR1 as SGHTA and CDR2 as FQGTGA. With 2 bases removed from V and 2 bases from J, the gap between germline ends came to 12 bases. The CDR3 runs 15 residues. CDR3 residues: CASSLVRGANTEAFF. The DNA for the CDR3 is TGTGCCAGCAGCTTAGTACGGGGGGCAAACACTGAAGCTTTCTTT. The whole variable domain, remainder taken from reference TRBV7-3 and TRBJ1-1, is GAGVSQTPSNKVTEKGKYVELRCDPISGHTALYWYRQSLGQGPEFLIYFQGTGAADDSGLPNDRFFAVRPEGSVSTLKIQRTERGDSAVYLCASSLVRGANTEAFFGQGTRLTVV.

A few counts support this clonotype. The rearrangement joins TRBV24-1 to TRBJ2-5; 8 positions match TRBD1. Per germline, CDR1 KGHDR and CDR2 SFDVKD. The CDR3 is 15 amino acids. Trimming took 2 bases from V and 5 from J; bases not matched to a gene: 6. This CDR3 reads CATSDSRDRMETQYF. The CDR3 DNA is TGTGCCACCAGTGATTCGCGGGACAGGATGGAGACCCAGTACTTC.

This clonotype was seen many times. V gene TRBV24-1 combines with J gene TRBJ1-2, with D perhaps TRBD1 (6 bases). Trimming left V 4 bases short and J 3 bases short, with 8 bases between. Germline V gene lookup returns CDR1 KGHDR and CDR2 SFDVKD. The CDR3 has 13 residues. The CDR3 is CATSESGDYGYTF. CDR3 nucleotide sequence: TGTGCCACCAGTGAGTCAGGGGACTATGGCTACACCTTC.

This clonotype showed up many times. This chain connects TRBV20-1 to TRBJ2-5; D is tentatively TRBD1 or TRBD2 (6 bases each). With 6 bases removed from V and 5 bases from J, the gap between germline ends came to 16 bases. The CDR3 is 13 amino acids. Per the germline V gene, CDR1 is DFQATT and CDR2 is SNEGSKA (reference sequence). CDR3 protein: CSATRGLGETQYF. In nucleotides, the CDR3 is TGCAGTGCGACTCGGGGGCTAGGGGAGACCCAGTACTTC.

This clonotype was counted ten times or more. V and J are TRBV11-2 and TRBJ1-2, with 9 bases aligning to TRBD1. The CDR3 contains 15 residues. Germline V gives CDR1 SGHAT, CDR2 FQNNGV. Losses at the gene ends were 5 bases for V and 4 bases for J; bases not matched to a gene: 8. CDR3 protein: CASSRDRATPYGYTF. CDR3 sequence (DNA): TGTGCCAGCAGCCGGGACAGGGCGACTCCCTATGGCTACACCTTC. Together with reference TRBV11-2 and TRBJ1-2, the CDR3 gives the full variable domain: EAGVAQSPRYKIIEKRQSVAFWCNPISGHATLYWYQQILGQGPKLLIQFQNNGVVDDSQLPKDRFSAERLKGVDSTLKIQPAKLEDSAVYLCASSRDRATPYGYTFGSGTRLTVV.

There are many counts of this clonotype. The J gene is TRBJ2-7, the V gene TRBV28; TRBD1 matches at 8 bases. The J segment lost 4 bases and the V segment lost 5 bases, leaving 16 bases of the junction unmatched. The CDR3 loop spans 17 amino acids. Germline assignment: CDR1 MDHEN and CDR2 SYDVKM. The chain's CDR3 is CASSLPPPGGLGYEQYF. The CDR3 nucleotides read TGTGCCAGCAGTCTACCCCCCCCAGGGGGCTTAGGGTACGAGCAGTACTTC.